The 18 T cell receptor beta chains presented below share a single source sample, sequenced in a study of blood T cell repertoires in COVID-19. Using immunoSEQ multiplex PCR, the repertoire was profiled, and TCRdb retains in-frame clones only, with some absent. The sample consists of fewer than 300,000 clones, 70% to 90% of them appearing once. Sequencing used peripheral blood. The receptors were sampled from a young woman with COVID-19, enrolled during active disease.

This sequence joins TRBV12-3 or TRBV12-4 and TRBJ2-7; TRBD1 agrees at 8 bases. This CDR3 is 13 amino acids long. V lost 6 bases to trimming and J lost 6 bases; unmatched junction nucleotides: 7. CDR3 protein: CASSDRGRTEQYF. In DNA form, the CDR3 reads TGTGCCAGCAGCGACAGGGGCCGGACCGAGCAGTACTTC.

The chain is built from TRBV4-1 and TRBJ2-5; the match to TRBD1 covers 9 bases. V gave up 4 bases and J gave up 3 bases; unmatched junction bases: 6. This CDR3 spans 15 amino acids. Germline V CDR1 and CDR2: MGHRA, YSYEKL. CDR3 nucleotides: TGCGCCAGCAGCCCCACTGACAGGGGGAAAGAGACCCAGTACTTC. This encodes CASSPTDRGKETQYF.

This clone has a single count. V is TRBV9 and J is TRBJ1-6; TRBD1 might be the D (6 bases). The CDR3 loop spans 14 amino acids. V was trimmed by 2 bases and J by 8 bases, leaving 11 bases between them. Per germline, CDR1 SGDLS and CDR2 YYNGEE. Here the CDR3 reads CASSVGGPDSPLHF. CDR3 in DNA: TGTGCCAGCAGCGTGGGGGGGCCCGATTCACCCCTCCACTTT.

The chain has TRBV6-1 and TRBJ1-1, with a weak D call TRBD1 (6 bases). The CDR3 has 13 residues. With 2 bases removed from V and 10 bases from J, the gap between germline ends came to 14 bases. From germline, CDR1 is MNHNS and CDR2 SASEGT. The chain's CDR3 is CASSETGSGGAFF. Here the CDR3 DNA reads TGTGCCAGCAGTGAAACAGGGTCGGGGGGAGCTTTCTTT.

The chain is built from TRBV18 and TRBJ1-5, with TRBD1 identical over 7 bases. Germline V gene data show CDR1 as KGHSH and CDR2 as LQKENI. The CDR3 covers 17 residues. Trimming at V came to 1 base and at J to 0 bases, leaving 6 bases not matched to a gene. The CDR3 sequence: CASSPLPGTDSNQPQHF. In DNA, the CDR3 is TGTGCCAGCTCACCACTTCCCGGGACAGATAGCAATCAGCCCCAGCATTTT.

V usage is TRBV10-1 and J usage is TRBJ2-7; 7 bases match TRBD2. Per the germline V gene, CDR1 is WNHNN and CDR2 is SYGVQD (reference sequence). The CDR3 contains 14 residues. J was trimmed by 0 bases and V by 4 bases; bases with no gene match: 3. The CDR3 bases are TGCGCCAGCAGTGCGGGGGGTACCTCCTACGAGCAGTACTTC. Residues: CASSAGGTSYEQYF.

This clone was detected only a few times. The chain joins TRBV27 to TRBJ2-1, with TRBD2 matching 7 bases. Germline assignment: CDR1 MNHEY and CDR2 SMNVEV (reference sequence). This CDR3 is 15 amino acids long. V lost 2 bases, J lost 4 bases, and 5 bases stayed unmatched. CDR3: CASSLERGLYNEQFF. For the CDR3, the DNA is TGTGCCAGCAGTTTAGAGCGGGGATTGTACAATGAGCAGTTCTTC.

The sample holds a few counts of this clone. The rearrangement joins TRBV10-1 to TRBJ2-5; no clear D gene. V lost 6 bases and J 5 bases, leaving 4 bases between the germline ends. Germline CDR1 is WNHNN and CDR2 is SYGVQD (reference sequence). CDR3 size: 10 residues. CDR3 in amino acids: CASSPETQYF. The CDR3 DNA is TGCGCCAGCAGCCCTGAGACCCAGTACTTC.

The chain joins TRBV13 to TRBJ1-1, with D possibly being TRBD1 (6 bases). The ends were cut back, 5 bases at V and 0 bases at J, with 10 bases in the middle. The CDR3 is made up of 14 amino acids. From germline, CDR1 is PRHDT and CDR2 FYEKMQ (reference sequence). The CDR3, as DNA: TGTGCCAGCAGCCATCAGGGGATGAACACTGAAGCTTTCTTT. Protein sequence: CASSHQGMNTEAFF. Together with reference TRBV13 and TRBJ1-1, the CDR3 gives the full variable domain: AAGVIQSPRHLIKEKRETATLKCYPIPRHDTVYWYQQGPGQDPQFLISFYEKMQSDKGSIPDRFSAQQFSDYHSELNMSSLELGDSALYFCASSHQGMNTEAFFGQGTRLTVV.

This chain links TRBV2 with TRBJ2-7; maybe TRBD2 (6 bases). The CDR3 totals 11 residues. Germline V lookup: CDR1 SNHLY, CDR2 FYNNEI. The V end lost 6 bases, the J end lost 6 bases, and 9 bases lay between the germline ends. DNA of the CDR3: TGTGCCAGCAGCCTAGCGACCGAGCAGTACTTC. It yields the protein CASSLATEQYF.

This rearrangement joins TRBV3-1 (or the pseudogene TRBV3-2) to TRBJ2-3; no definite D call. Per the germline V gene, CDR1 is LGHDT and CDR2 is YNNKEL (reference sequence). The length of the CDR3 is 18 residues. Trimming cost V 0 bases and J 1 base, with 17 bases left between them. CDR3 sequence: CASSQEPPYSYGTDTQYF. In DNA, the CDR3 is TGTGCCAGCAGCCAAGAACCTCCGTACAGTTATGGCACAGATACGCAGTATTTT.

This chain links TRBV11-2 with TRBJ1-2; maybe TRBD1 (6 bases). The germline V and J ends were trimmed by 4 bases and 3 bases, with 15 bases remaining between them. CDR3 length: 15 residues. CDR1 SGHAT and CDR2 FQNNGV come from the germline V gene. CDR3 nucleotides: TGTGCCAGCAGCTGGGGGGGCCTAGGGGACTATGGCTACACCTTC. Its protein is CASSWGGLGDYGYTF.

The genes are TRBV11-3 and TRBJ2-7; 8 bases match TRBD1. The CDR3 runs to 17 residues. Germline trimming cut 3 bases from V and 7 bases from J; bases unmatched to any gene: 17. Germline V lookup: CDR1 SGHNT, CDR2 YENEEA. The CDR3 DNA follows: TGTGCCAGCAGCTTCTCCATCCCCGGGCCCACAGGGGGGGAGCAGTACTTC. Translated: CASSFSIPGPTGGEQYF.

The gene calls are TRBV2 and TRBJ1-5; 8 bases fit TRBD1. CDR1 and CDR2 from the germline V gene are SNHLY and FYNNEI. This CDR3 spans 16 amino acids. The ends lost 4 bases at V and 3 bases at J; junction bases unmatched: 8. Written as DNA, the CDR3 is TGTGCCAGCAGTGTCGGGACAGGTTTGCTCAATCAGCCCCAGCATTTT. This codes for CASSVGTGLLNQPQHF.

The CDR3 here is CASSIGAGGKNEQYF. CDR3 nucleotides: TGTGCCAGTAGTATAGGGGCAGGGGGCAAGAACGAGCAGTACTTC. The chain carries TRBV19 and TRBJ2-7; 8 positions match TRBD1. Germline V CDR1 and CDR2: LNHDA, SQIVND (reference sequence). The CDR3 runs 15 residues. V gave up 1 base and J gave up 5 bases; unmatched junction bases: 7.

Only one count was recorded for this clone. The chain couples TRBV6-5 to TRBJ2-3; TRBD2 aligns across 7 bases. The J segment lost 1 base and the V segment lost 2 bases, leaving 3 bases of the junction unmatched. The CDR3 has 15 residues. The V gene's germline CDR1 is MNHEY and CDR2 SVGAGI. The DNA for the CDR3 is TGTGCCAGCAGTTACGGGCTAGCGGGCACAGATACGCAGTATTTT. The encoded protein is CASSYGLAGTDTQYF.

The chain links TRBV10-1 to TRBJ1-3; D might be TRBD1 (6 bases). Per the germline V gene, CDR1 is WNHNN and CDR2 is SYGVQD (reference sequence). V lost 0 bases and J lost 5, with 8 bases in between. The CDR3 totals 14 residues. For the CDR3, the DNA is TGCGCCAGCAGTGAGTCGGGACACCGAAACACCATATATTTT. It is translated as CASSESGHRNTIYF.

The rearrangement links TRBV3-1 (or the pseudogene TRBV3-2) to TRBJ1-1; D gene ambiguous. This CDR3 is built from 12 residues. In germline, CDR1 is LGHDT, CDR2 YNNKEL (reference sequence). V shed 4 bases and J shed 7 bases, with 10 bases lying between them. CDR3 sequence reads: CASSRQGLEAFF. The CDR3 DNA reads as TGTGCCAGCAGCCGACAAGGCCTTGAAGCTTTCTTT.